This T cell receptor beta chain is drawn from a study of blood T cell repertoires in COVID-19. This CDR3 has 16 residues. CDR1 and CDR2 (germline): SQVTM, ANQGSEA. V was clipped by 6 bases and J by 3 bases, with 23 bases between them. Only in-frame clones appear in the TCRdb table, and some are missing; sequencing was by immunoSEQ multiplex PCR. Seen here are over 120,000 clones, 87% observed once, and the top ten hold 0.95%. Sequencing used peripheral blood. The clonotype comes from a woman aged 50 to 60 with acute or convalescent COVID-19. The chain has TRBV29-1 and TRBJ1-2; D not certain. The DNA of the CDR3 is TGCAGCGTCGAACTTCCTCCCATTGACACCTACTATGGCTACACCTTC. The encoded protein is CSVELPPIDTYYGYTF. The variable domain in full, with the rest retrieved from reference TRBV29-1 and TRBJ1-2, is SAVISQKPSRDICQRGTSLTIQCQVDSQVTMMFWYRQQPGQSLTLIATANQGSEATYESGFVIDKFPISRPNLTFSTLTVSNMSPEDSSIYLCSVELPPIDTYYGYTFGSGTRLTVV.